The entry below describes one T cell receptor (beta chain). Relative to the germline gene, one junction end is altered; a read error may explain this. Next came a second PCR, run for roughly 6 to 11 cycles, which used a sample-barcoded 5' primer along with a J-beta primer mix. Each cDNA molecule, via a template-switch adaptor with 12 random nucleotides, was tagged. TCRdb reprocessed the 5' RACE reads via MiXCR and lists one record per CDR3 protein. The sample shows about 1,500,000 distinct CDR3 sequences, roughly 45% of them seen only once. The data derive from a study of blood T cells in healthy people across ages. This CDR3 is built from 17 residues. Germline V gives CDR1 SGHRS, CDR2 YFSETQ.

The J gene is TRBJ2-2, the V gene TRBV5-1; D call uncertain. This clonotype was sampled from a woman younger than 35 in good health. The sample was blood. The CDR3 nucleotides are TGTGCCAGCAGCTTAGACGCGGACGGATCGAACACCGGGGAGCTGTTTTTT. Its translation: CASSLDADGSNTGELFF. Full variable domain (missing parts from reference TRBV5-1 and TRBJ2-2): KAGVTQTPRYLIKTRGQQVTLSCSPISGHRSVSWYQQTPGQGLQFLFEYFSETQRNKGNFPGRFSGRQFSNSRSEMNVSTLELGDSALYLCASSLDADGSNTGELFFGEGSRLTVL.